A selection of T cell receptor beta chains follows, all from one sample in a study of T-cell reconstitution after alpha-beta-depleted transplantation in children. Via MiXCR, TCRdb re-called the PCR reads, giving one row per CDR3 protein. The table records 600,000 to 700,000 distinct CDR3 sequences, around a sixth of them present only once. The sample here was PBMCs from the stem cell graft donor, taken from the stem cell graft. The source is a human donor who donated a stem cell graft to a child with acute myeloid leukemia. The CDR3 runs from the conserved cysteine through the conserved F or W. The D gene is left open where the match is weak. Clone sizes are given selectively: once, few, many, or a class where the clone is expanded.

.	TRBV28	TRBD1	TRBJ1-6	TGTGCCAGCAGGACAGGGACAGGGAGCTCCTATAATTCACCCCTCCACTTT	CASRTGTGSSYNSPLHF
many	TRBV12-3/TRBV12-4	.	TRBJ2-3	TGTGCCAGCAGGAAGCAGGGGAGCACAGATACGCAGTATTTT	CASRKQGSTDTQYF
few	TRBV7-9	.	TRBJ2-2	TGTGCCAGCAGCCCAATCCTAGCTGCCGGGGAGCTGTTTTTT	CASSPILAAGELFF
.	TRBV7-3	.	TRBJ1-6	TGTGCCAGCAGCGTTGAGGCAGGTTATTCACCCCTCCACTTT	CASSVEAGYSPLHF
many	TRBV20-1	.	TRBJ2-7	TGCAGTGCTACCCCCGGGACTCAAACCTACGAGCAGTACTTC	CSATPGTQTYEQYF
.	TRBV7-6	.	TRBJ2-2	TGTGCCAGCAGCCCCACATCGACAGGCTCCGTGACCGGGGAGCTGTTTTTT	CASSPTSTGSVTGELFF
few	TRBV10-1	.	TRBJ2-5	TGCGCCAGCAGTGATGAGATAGCGGCAGAAGTCCAAGAGACCCAGTACTTC	CASSDEIAAEVQETQYF
once	TRBV28	TRBD2	TRBJ2-5	TGTGCCAGCAGCCAAAGAAATTGGGGAATCGGGGGGGGGAAGGAGACCCAGTACTTC	CASSQRNWGIGGGKETQYF
.	TRBV29-1	.	TRBJ2-6	TGCAGCGCCTCGGAGGGCTCTGGGGCCAACGTCCTGACTTTC	CSASEGSGANVLTF
many	TRBV20-1	TRBD2	TRBJ2-1	TGCAGTGCGGCAAGACGGAGCGGGGGGCCCTACAATGAGCAGTTCTTC	CSAARRSGGPYNEQFF
few	TRBV28	.	TRBJ2-5	TGTGCCAGCAGATCGACTAGGAGCTGGGAGACCCAGTACTTC	CASRSTRSWETQYF
many	TRBV20-1	.	TRBJ2-3	TGCAGTGCTCCTGACGGGCCAGATACGCAGTATTTT	CSAPDGPDTQYF
few	TRBV21-1	.	TRBJ2-2	TGTGCCAGCAGCACGAGGGGAGACCAGATTAACACCGGGGAGCTGTTTTTT	CASSTRGDQINTGELFF
many	TRBV5-6	.	TRBJ1-4	TGTGCCAGCAGCTTTGGGACTCGAGAAAAACTGTTTTTT	CASSFGTREKLFF
few	TRBV20-1	.	TRBJ1-3	TGCAGTGCTAGTCTGGGTTCTGGAAACACCATATATTTT	CSASLGSGNTIYF
many	TRBV15	.	TRBJ1-3	TGTGCCACCAGCAGCGGGGGGCCAGGGGACACCATATATTTT	CATSSGGPGDTIYF